This TCR beta chain comes out of a study of blood T cell repertoires in COVID-19. The sample holds a few counts of this clone. V was shortened by 0 bases and J by 5 bases, with 17 bases between the two germline ends. This CDR3 has 17 amino acids. Germline CDR1 reads SGDLS; CDR2 reads YYNGEE. The table came from immunoSEQ multiplex PCR; TCRdb's copy has only in-frame clones and leaves some out. The table lists 100,000 to 150,000 clones, less than 90% of them singletons. The sample consisted of PBMCs or T cells enriched from blood (not recorded which). The chain couples TRBV9 to TRBJ2-2; TRBD2 might be the D (5 bases). The origin of this receptor is a woman between 45 and 65 years old who had recovered from COVID-19. In nucleotides, the CDR3 is TGTGCCAGCAGCGTAGCCCTCCGAGGAGGTCAGACCGGGGAGCTGTTTTTT. It specifies CASSVALRGGQTGELFF. Together with reference TRBV9 and TRBJ2-2, the CDR3 gives the full variable domain: DSGVTQTPKHLITATGQRVTLRCSPRSGDLSVYWYQQSLDQGLQFLIQYYNGEERAKGNILERFSAQQFPDLHSELNLSSLELGDSALYFCASSVALRGGQTGELFFGEGSRLTVL.